This TCR beta chain comes out of a study of cytomegalovirus exposure and HLA in healthy donors listed by TCRdb under 2017. For the wider study: A later analysis indicated that the 90 to 150 validation repertoires were generated on the platform also employed for the 700 or so repertoires of the first cohort. To predict cytomegalovirus infection status, the study combined high-throughput TCR immunosequencing, statistical association of individual TCRs with disease status, and machine learning. A separate validation cohort of roughly 110 different subjects was used in addition to the 666-subject first cohort. The study aimed to test whether cataloging public T cell receptors could reveal signatures of past pathogen exposure. The study at large found these results: While some public TCRs were present in many individuals, most TCR sequences turned up only very rarely across donors. Cytomegalovirus status was reported to be diagnosed by the classifier with high specificity and sensitivity in both the original and validation cohorts. It was suggested by the authors that the approach could potentially be generalized to other disease states and immunological phenotypes. The study listed 170 or so TCR beta chains as associated with cytomegalovirus. All 120 or so repertoires were used to score co-occurrence in the validation cohort in a later analysis, because that analysis had no HLA typing for the cohort. In a later analysis, TCRs clustered in the first cohort were found to also tend to co-occur in the roughly 120 validation repertoires, with 85% to 95% of cluster scores above 0. In vitro tests confirmed that a few of the cytomegalovirus-associated TCR beta chains recognize cytomegalovirus antigens.

Library prep was done by the immunoSEQ multiplex PCR assay. The source study handled its data this way. A statistical classification framework was built to diagnose cytomegalovirus status from the catalog of TCR beta chain sequences. Not all clones reach the TCRdb copy of this immuneACCESS table, which keeps in-frame sequences only. Checked studies attribute under half of the gap to unresolved V genes and leave the rest unexplained. The V and J calls and clone size were taken over from that table, and D and trimming were inferred from the DNA. For this sample the table gives fewer than 350,000 clones, of which around 89% were detected only once. The ten biggest clones cover over 0.7% of the sample. Donors formed part of the validation cohort, which comprised about 130 subjects and was distinct from the first cohort of under 850 subjects. Concerning this clone itself: The target of this receptor is not known. No much larger clone is present one base from it, and per-base qualities are unavailable.

For this chain, trimming is 0 bases at the V end and 2 bases at the J end, and the number of junction bases without a gene match is 2. The CDR3 starts with the cysteine, ends with the phenylalanine, and has 15 residues. The kept DNA is CDR3 alone, 45 bases in frame from the first base. CDR1 is given as SGHDT and CDR2 as YYEEEE, both from the germline V gene. Recombination joined TRBV5-6 with TRBJ1-5; 7 bases in the middle match TRBD1. This clonotype was obtained from a woman younger than 35 in good health and CMV-seronegative. Material: PBMCs. The CDR3 is CASSLDRGRNQPQHF. In nucleotide form, the sequence is TGTGCCAGCAGCTTGGACAGGGGACGCAATCAGCCCCAGCATTTT.